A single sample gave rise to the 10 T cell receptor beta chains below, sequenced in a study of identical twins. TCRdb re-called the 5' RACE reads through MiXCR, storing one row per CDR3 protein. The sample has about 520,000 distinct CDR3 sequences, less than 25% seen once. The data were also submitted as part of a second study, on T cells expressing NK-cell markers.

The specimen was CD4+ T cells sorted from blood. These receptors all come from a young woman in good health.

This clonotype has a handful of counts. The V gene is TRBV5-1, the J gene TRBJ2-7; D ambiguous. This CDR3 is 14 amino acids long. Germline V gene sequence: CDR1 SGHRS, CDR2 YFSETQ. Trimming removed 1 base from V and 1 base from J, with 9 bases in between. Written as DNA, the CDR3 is TGCGCCAGCAGCTTGACTATAAGGTCCTACGAGCAGTACTTC. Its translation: CASSLTIRSYEQYF.

The CDR3 sequence is CASTLQGNYGYTF. CDR3 in DNA: TGTGCCAGCACCCTACAGGGAAACTATGGCTACACCTTC. The chain uses TRBV3-1 and TRBJ1-2; D is possibly TRBD1 (6 bases). Trimming took off 7 bases at V and 2 bases at J, with 11 bases between the two ends. This CDR3 is built from 13 residues. Looked up from germline, CDR1 is LGHDT and CDR2 is YNNKEL (reference sequence).

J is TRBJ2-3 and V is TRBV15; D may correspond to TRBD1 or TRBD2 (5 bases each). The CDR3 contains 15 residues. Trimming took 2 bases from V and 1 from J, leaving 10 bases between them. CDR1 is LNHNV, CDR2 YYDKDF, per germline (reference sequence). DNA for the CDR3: TGTGCCACCAGCAGACGGGACCTCCGCACAGATACGCAGTATTTT. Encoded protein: CATSRRDLRTDTQYF.

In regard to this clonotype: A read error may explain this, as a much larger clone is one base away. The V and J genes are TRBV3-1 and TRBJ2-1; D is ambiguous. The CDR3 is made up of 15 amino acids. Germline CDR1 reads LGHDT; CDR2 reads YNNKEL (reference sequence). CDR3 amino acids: CATSQAHDFYNEQFF. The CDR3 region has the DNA TGTGCCACCAGCCAAGCGCATGACTTCTACAATGAGCAGTTCTTC.

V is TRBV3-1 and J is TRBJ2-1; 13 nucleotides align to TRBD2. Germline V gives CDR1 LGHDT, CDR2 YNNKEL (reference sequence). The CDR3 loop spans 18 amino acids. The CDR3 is CTFSSQPMTSGRLREQFF. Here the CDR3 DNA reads TGTACCTTCAGTTCCCAGCCTATGACTAGCGGGAGGCTCAGGGAGCAGTTCTTC.

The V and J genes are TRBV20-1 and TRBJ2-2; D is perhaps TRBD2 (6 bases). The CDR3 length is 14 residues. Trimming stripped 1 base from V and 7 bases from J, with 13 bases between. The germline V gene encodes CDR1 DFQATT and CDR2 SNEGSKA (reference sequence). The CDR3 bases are TGCAGTGCTAGAGTAGGCGGGGCCGGCGGGGAGCTGTTTTTT. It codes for CSARVGGAGGELFF.

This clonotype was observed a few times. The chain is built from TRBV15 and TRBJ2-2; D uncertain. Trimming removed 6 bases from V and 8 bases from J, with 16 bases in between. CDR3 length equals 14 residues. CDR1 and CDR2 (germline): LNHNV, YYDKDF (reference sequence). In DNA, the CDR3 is TGTGCCACCAGATTTGATCCGAATTGGGGGGAGCTGTTTTTT. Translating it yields CATRFDPNWGELFF.

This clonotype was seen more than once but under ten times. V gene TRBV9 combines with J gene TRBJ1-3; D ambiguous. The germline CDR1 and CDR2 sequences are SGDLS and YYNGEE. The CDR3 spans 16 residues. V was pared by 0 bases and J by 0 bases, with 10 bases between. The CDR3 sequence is CASSVGEASSGNTIYF. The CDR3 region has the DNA TGTGCCAGCAGCGTAGGTGAGGCGAGCTCTGGAAACACCATATATTTT. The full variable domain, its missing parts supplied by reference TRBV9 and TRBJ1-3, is DSGVTQTPKHLITATGQRVTLRCSPRSGDLSVYWYQQSLDQGLQFLIQYYNGEERAKGNILERFSAQQFPDLHSELNLSSLELGDSALYFCASSVGEASSGNTIYFGEGSWLTVV.

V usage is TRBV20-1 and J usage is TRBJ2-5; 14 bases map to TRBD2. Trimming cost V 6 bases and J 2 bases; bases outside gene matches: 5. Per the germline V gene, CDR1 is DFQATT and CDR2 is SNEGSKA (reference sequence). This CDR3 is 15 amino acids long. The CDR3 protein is CSATRLAGGQETQYF. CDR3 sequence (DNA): TGCAGTGCGACAAGACTAGCGGGGGGGCAAGAGACCCAGTACTTC.

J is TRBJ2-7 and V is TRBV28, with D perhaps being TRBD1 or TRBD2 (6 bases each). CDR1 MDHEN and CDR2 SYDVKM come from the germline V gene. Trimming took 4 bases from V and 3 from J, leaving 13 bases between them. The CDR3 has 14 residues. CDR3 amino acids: CASSWPGGIYEQYF. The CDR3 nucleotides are TGTGCCAGCAGTTGGCCCGGGGGCATCTACGAGCAGTACTTC.